These T cell receptor beta chains were read from a single sample in a study of radiation and T cells in renal cell carcinoma. Sequencing used immunoSEQ multiplex PCR; TCRdb keeps in-frame clones, though not all of them. This table holds 150,000 or so clones, roughly 90% found once. The sequenced sample was blood, obtained from a patient whose treatment included radiotherapy and nephrectomy. These receptors originate from a woman aged 70-85 years with renal cell carcinoma. Both conserved end residues are part of each CDR3. The D gene is left open where the match is weak. Not every row has a clone size; where given, it reads once, few, many or a size class.

d_call	cdr3_length	clone_size	v_call	j_call	cdr3_nt	cdr3_aa
-	14	-	TRBV19	TRBJ2-7	TGTGCCAGTAGTATCACTTTAAGGGCCAACGAGCAGTACTTC	CASSITLRANEQYF
-	15	-	TRBV4-2	TRBJ2-5	TGTGCCAGCAGCCAAGAACGGTGGGTCCAAGAGACCCAGTACTTC	CASSQERWVQETQYF
-	12	-	TRBV5-4	TRBJ1-2	TGTGCCAGCAGCGGGGGTAACTATGGCTACACCTTC	CASSGGNYGYTF
-	14	-	TRBV5-1	TRBJ2-2	TGCGCCAGCAGCTTGGAATCCAAAACCGGGGAGCTGTTTTTT	CASSLESKTGELFF
TRBD1	14	-	TRBV28	TRBJ2-5	TGTGCCAGCAGTTTGGGCGGACAGGGGGAGACCCAGTACTTC	CASSLGGQGETQYF
-	15	-	TRBV5-1	TRBJ1-6	TGCGCCAGCAGCAAGGACAACTCCTATAATTCACCCCTCCACTTT	CASSKDNSYNSPLHF
TRBD2	17	-	TRBV11-2	TRBJ2-5	TGTGCCAGCAGCTCGAGGGGAGCGGGGGCCTCCCAAGAGACCCAGTACTTC	CASSSRGAGASQETQYF
-	11	-	TRBV7-6	TRBJ2-5	TGTGCCAGCAGCTTTTCGGAGACCCAGTACTTC	CASSFSETQYF
TRBD1	11	-	TRBV6-5	TRBJ2-7	TGTGCCATCGGACAGGGGTACGAGCAGTACTTC	CAIGQGYEQYF
-	15	-	TRBV6-5	TRBJ1-1	TGTGCCAGCAGTTACCGTCCTGGAAGGAACACTGAAGCTTTCTTT	CASSYRPGRNTEAFF
-	15	-	TRBV30	TRBJ2-7	TGTGCCTGGAACGAAGGAGGGGGCGGGCACTACGAGCAGTACTTC	CAWNEGGGGHYEQYF
TRBD2	13	-	TRBV5-4	TRBJ2-3	TGTGCCAGCAGCTTGCGGGGGGCAGATACGCAGTATTTT	CASSLRGADTQYF
-	13	-	TRBV28	TRBJ2-3	TGTGCCAGCAGTTTAAGGGTTCCCGATACGCAGTATTTT	CASSLRVPDTQYF
-	13	-	TRBV19	TRBJ1-3	TGTGCCACGTCGACAGCAAGCGGAAACACCATATATTTT	CATSTASGNTIYF
TRBD1	14	few	TRBV5-1	TRBJ2-7	TGCGCCAGCAGCTTGGGACAGGGCCCCTACGAGCAGTACTTC	CASSLGQGPYEQYF
-	13	few	TRBV30	TRBJ2-7	TGTGCCTGGAAGAGTACTGTGTACGGCGAGCAGTACTTC	CAWKSTVYGEQYF
-	13	-	TRBV6-4	TRBJ2-3	TGTGCCAGCAGTGGGACTGGCACAGATACGCAGTATTTT	CASSGTGTDTQYF
TRBD1	15	-	TRBV5-6	TRBJ1-5	TGTGCCAGCACCTCGGGACAGGGATTTAATCAGCCCCAGCATTTT	CASTSGQGFNQPQHF
TRBD1	18	-	TRBV9	TRBJ2-2	TGTGCCAGCAGCGTAGAGGGGACAGGGAGGGTCTCAACCGGGGAGCTGTTTTTT	CASSVEGTGRVSTGELFF
-	14	-	TRBV7-9	TRBJ2-6	TGTGCCAGCAGCCCCAGGTCTGGGGCCAACGTCCTGACTTTC	CASSPRSGANVLTF
-	12	-	TRBV12-5	TRBJ2-3	TGTGCTAGTGGTTTGGTTCGAGGGACGCAGTATTTT	CASGLVRGTQYF
TRBD1	14	once	TRBV2	TRBJ2-5	TGTGCCAGCAGTCCGGACAGGGGGAGGGAGACCCAGTACTTC	CASSPDRGRETQYF